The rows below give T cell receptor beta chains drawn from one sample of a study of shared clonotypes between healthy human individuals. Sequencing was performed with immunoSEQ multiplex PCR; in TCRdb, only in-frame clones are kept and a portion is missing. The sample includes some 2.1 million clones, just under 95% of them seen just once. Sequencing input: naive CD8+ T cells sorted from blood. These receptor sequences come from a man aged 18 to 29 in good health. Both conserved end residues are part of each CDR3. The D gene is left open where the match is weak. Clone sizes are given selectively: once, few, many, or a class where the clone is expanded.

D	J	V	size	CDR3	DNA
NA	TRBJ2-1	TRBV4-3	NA	CASSQDRGFLYNEQFF	TGCGCCAGCAGCCAAGATAGAGGGTTCCTCTACAATGAGCAGTTCTTC
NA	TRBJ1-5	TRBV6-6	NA	CGTGTEPKYSNQPQHF	TGTGGGACGGGGACGGAACCAAAATATAGCAATCAGCCCCAGCATTTT
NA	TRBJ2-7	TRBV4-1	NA	CASSDLSTYEQYF	TGCGCCAGCAGCGATCTGAGTACCTACGAGCAGTACTTC
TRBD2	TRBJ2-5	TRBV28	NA	CASSVGLAGGYQETQYF	TGTGCCAGCTCCGTGGGGCTAGCGGGGGGGTACCAAGAGACCCAGTACTTC
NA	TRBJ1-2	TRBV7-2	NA	CASSLGEGMGYGYTF	TGTGCCAGCAGCTTAGGAGAGGGGATGGGTTATGGCTACACCTTC
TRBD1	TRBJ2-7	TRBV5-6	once	CASSAGQGSYEQYF	TGTGCCAGCAGCGCCGGACAGGGTTCCTACGAGCAGTACTTC
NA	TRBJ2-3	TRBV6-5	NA	CASSYSRGAADTQYF	TGTGCCAGCAGTTACTCGCGGGGAGCGGCAGATACGCAGTATTTT
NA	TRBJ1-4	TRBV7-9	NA	CASSLRGQGPNEKLFF	TGTGCCAGCAGCTTAAGAGGGCAGGGCCCTAATGAAAAACTGTTTTTT
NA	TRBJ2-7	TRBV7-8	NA	CASSLRTIYEQYF	TGTGCCAGCAGCTTAAGAACCATCTACGAGCAGTACTTC
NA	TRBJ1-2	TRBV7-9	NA	CASSLGLGGPLEYGYTF	TGTGCCAGCAGCTTAGGTTTGGGGGGGCCATTAGAGTATGGCTACACCTTC
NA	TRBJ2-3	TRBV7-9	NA	CASSYETDTQYF	TGTGCCAGCAGCTACGAGACAGATACGCAGTATTTT
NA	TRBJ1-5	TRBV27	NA	CASSSYSNQPQHF	TGTGCCAGCAGTAGCTATAGCAATCAGCCCCAGCATTTT
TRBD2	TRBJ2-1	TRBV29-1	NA	CSVMGLAGLITYNEQFF	TGCAGCGTTATGGGCCTAGCGGGCCTTATAACGTACAATGAGCAGTTCTTC
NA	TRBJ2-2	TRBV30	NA	CAWKGPGGELFF	TGTGCCTGGAAAGGCCCGGGCGGGGAGCTGTTTTTT
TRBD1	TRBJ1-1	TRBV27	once	CASNPTGGTEAFF	TGTGCCAGCAACCCGACAGGGGGAACTGAAGCTTTCTTT
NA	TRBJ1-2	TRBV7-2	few	CASSLPLLQVLF	TGTGCCAGCAGCTTACCATTGCTCCAGGTTTTATTC
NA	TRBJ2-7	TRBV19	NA	CASSADAYEQYF	TGTGCCAGTAGTGCAGACGCCTACGAGCAGTACTTC
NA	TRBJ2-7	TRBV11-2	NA	CASSLGRYEQYF	TGTGCCAGCAGCTTGGGCAGATACGAGCAGTACTTC
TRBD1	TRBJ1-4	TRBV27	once	CASMARTGGSEKLFF	TGTGCCAGCATGGCCAGGACAGGGGGCAGTGAAAAACTGTTTTTT
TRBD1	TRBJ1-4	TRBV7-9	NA	CASSLDRGVKEKLFF	TGTGCCAGCAGCTTGGACAGGGGGGTGAAGGAAAAACTGTTTTTT
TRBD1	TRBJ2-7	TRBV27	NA	CASSVTGTGAYEQYF	TGTGCCAGCAGTGTTACCGGGACAGGGGCTTACGAGCAGTACTTC
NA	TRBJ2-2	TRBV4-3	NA	CASSQDYWDDLNPGELFF	TGCGCCAGCAGCCAAGATTATTGGGACGATCTAAACCCCGGGGAGCTGTTTTTT
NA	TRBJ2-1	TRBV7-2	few	CASSASGSGLNEQFF	TGTGCCAGCAGCGCCTCGGGCTCCGGTCTCAATGAGCAGTTCTTC
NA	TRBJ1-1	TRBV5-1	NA	CASSLAISNTEAFF	TGCGCCAGCAGCTTGGCCATAAGCAACACTGAAGCTTTCTTT
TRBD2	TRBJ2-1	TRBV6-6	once	CASLAGGPRNEQFF	TGTGCCAGCCTAGCGGGGGGGCCAAGGAATGAGCAGTTCTTC
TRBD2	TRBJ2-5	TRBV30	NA	CAWNLLGGSSQETQYF	TGTGCCTGGAACCTTTTGGGGGGGTCGAGCCAAGAGACCCAGTACTTC
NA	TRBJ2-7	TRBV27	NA	CASSLNGGWVQYF	TGTGCCAGCAGTTTAAACGGGGGATGGGTGCAGTACTTC
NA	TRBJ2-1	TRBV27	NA	CASSLLGENEQFF	TGTGCCAGCAGTTTATTAGGAGAAAATGAGCAGTTCTTC
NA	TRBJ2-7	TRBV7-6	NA	CASSSKGEQYF	TGTGCCAGCAGCTCCAAGGGGGAGCAGTACTTC
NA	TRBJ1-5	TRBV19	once	CASSPGLYSNQPQHF	TGTGCCAGTAGCCCAGGGCTTTATAGCAATCAGCCCCAGCATTTT
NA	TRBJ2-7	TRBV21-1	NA	CARESGGRSYEQYF	TGTGCCAGAGAATCAGGCGGGAGGAGCTACGAGCAGTACTTC
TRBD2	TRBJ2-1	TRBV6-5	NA	CASSPSGSPYNEQFF	TGTGCCAGCAGCCCTAGCGGGAGTCCCTACAATGAGCAGTTCTTC
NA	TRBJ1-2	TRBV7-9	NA	CASSLLSWGEGESNYGYTF	TGTGCCAGCAGCTTATTGTCGTGGGGCGAAGGGGAGAGTAACTATGGCTACACCTTC
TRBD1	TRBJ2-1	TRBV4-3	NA	CASSPEVEGTGGEQFF	TGCGCCAGCAGCCCGGAAGTGGAGGGCACAGGGGGTGAGCAGTTCTTC
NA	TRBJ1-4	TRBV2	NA	CASNWEEETNEKLFF	TGTGCCAGCAATTGGGAAGAAGAAACTAATGAAAAACTGTTTTTT
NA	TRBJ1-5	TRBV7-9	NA	CASSFYGNPQHF	TGTGCCAGCAGCTTTTACGGGAACCCCCAGCATTTT
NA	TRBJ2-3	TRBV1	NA	CTSSQERIGLAPDTQYF	TGCACCAGCAGCCAAGAAAGAATCGGGCTAGCCCCAGATACGCAGTATTTT
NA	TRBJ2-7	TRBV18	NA	CASSPQSPPRPYEQYF	TGTGCCAGCTCACCACAATCGCCCCCACGGCCCTACGAGCAGTACTTC
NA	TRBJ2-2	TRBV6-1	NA	CASSELGTGELFF	TGTGCCAGCAGTGAACTGGGCACCGGGGAGCTGTTTTTT
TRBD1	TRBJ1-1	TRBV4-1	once	CASSRSTGGFNTEAFF	TGCGCCAGCAGCCGATCGACAGGGGGCTTTAACACTGAAGCTTTCTTT
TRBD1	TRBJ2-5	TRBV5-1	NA	CASSLLTGEETQYF	TGCGCCAGCAGCTTACTGACAGGGGAAGAGACCCAGTACTTC